The present T cell receptor (beta chain) was sequenced within a study of blood T cell repertoires in COVID-19. This clone was seen more than once but under ten times. TCRdb's copy holds only in-frame clones and misses some; the assay was immunoSEQ multiplex PCR. The data show more than 70,000 clones, about four fifths seen once. Trimming took 5 bases from V and 4 from J; bases not matched to a gene: 2. The V gene's germline CDR1 is SGHTA and CDR2 FQGTGA. The CDR3 has 13 residues. The chain couples TRBV7-3 to TRBJ2-7, with TRBD2 matching 10 bases. The sequence derives from a human donor in a cohort sampled during active COVID-19. The sequencing sample was made of peripheral blood. The CDR3 is CASSPTSGYEQYF. In nucleotides, the CDR3 is TGTGCCAGCAGCCCGACTAGCGGGTACGAGCAGTACTTC.